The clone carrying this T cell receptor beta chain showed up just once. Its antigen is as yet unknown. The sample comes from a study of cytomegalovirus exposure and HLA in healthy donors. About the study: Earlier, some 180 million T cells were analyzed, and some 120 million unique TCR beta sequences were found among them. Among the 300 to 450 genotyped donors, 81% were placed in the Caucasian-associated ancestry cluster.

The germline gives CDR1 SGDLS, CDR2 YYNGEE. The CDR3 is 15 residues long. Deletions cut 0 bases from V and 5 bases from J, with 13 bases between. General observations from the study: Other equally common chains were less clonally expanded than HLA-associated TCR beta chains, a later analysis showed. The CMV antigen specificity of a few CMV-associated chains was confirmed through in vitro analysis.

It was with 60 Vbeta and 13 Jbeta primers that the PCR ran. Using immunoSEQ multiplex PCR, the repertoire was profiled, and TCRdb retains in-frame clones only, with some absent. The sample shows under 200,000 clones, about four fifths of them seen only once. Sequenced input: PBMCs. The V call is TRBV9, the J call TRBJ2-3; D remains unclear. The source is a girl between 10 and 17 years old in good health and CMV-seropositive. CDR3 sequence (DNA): TGTGCCAGCAGCGTAGCCCCCAGTCATCTAGATACGCAGTATTTT. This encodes CASSVAPSHLDTQYF. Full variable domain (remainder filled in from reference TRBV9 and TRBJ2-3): DSGVTQTPKHLITATGQRVTLRCSPRSGDLSVYWYQQSLDQGLQFLIQYYNGEERAKGNILERFSAQQFPDLHSELNLSSLELGDSALYFCASSVAPSHLDTQYFGPGTRLTVL.